Listed here are 11 T cell receptor beta chains from one sample, sequenced in a study of T cells in Graves' hyperthyroidism and ophthalmopathy. Amplified regions were TCR beta CDR3 sequences from RNA transcripts. HTBI primers drove first-round RT-PCR of the TCR CDR3. TCRdb re-called the multiplex PCR reads through MiXCR, storing one row per CDR3 protein. The data contain nearly 600,000 distinct CDR3 sequences, roughly 13% of them singletons. Sample: blood. These receptors came from a woman between 25 and 40 years old with Graves' hyperthyroidism that later progressed to Graves' ophthalmopathy.

This clonotype showed up many times. The chain employs TRBV12-5 and TRBJ1-4, with a tentative D call TRBD1 (5 bases). Trimming stripped 2 bases from V and 7 bases from J, with 8 bases between. The CDR3 covers 13 residues. Germline assignment: CDR1 LGHNT and CDR2 FRNRAP. The CDR3 here is CASGLSGGEKLFF. The CDR3 coding sequence is TGTGCTAGTGGTTTGTCGGGGGGTGAAAAACTGTTTTTT.

This clonotype was seen only a few times. A read error is possible here, since a much larger clone lies one base away. V gene TRBV24-1 combines with J gene TRBJ2-1; D gene ambiguous. The CDR3 consists of 13 residues. V was clipped by 6 bases and J by 6 bases, with 11 bases between them. CDR1 and CDR2 from the germline V gene are KGHDR and SFDVKD. CDR3 loop: CATSKPSTNEQFF. CDR3 nucleotides: TGTGCCACCAGTAAGCCAAGTACCAATGAGCAGTTCTTC.

This clonotype was counted at least ten times. This chain joins TRBV5-1 and TRBJ2-4, with a possible D match to TRBD2 (6 bases). Germline V gives CDR1 SGHRS, CDR2 YFSETQ. V was shortened by 0 bases and J by 4 bases, with 14 bases between the two germline ends. This CDR3 contains 16 residues. CDR3: CASSLAAGSSKNIQYF. CDR3 bases: TGCGCCAGCAGCTTGGCCGCCGGGAGCTCAAAAAACATTCAGTACTTC.

Ten or more counts support this clonotype. The chain joins TRBV12-3 or TRBV12-4 to TRBJ2-7; TRBD1 aligns across 7 bases. The CDR3 runs to 12 residues. V dropped 6 bases and J dropped 6; count of bases not matched to a gene: 5. CDR3 in DNA: TGTGCCAGCAGCCCGACAGGGTTCGAGCAGTACTTC. Protein: CASSPTGFEQYF.

Many counts were recorded for this clonotype. The CDR3 protein is CASSRGGDGYTF. In DNA form, the CDR3 reads TGTGCCAGCAGCCGGGGAGGGGATGGCTACACCTTC. This chain connects TRBV11-3 to TRBJ1-2, with a possible D match to TRBD1 (5 bases). Germline CDR1 is SGHNT and CDR2 is YENEEA. The ends were cut back, 5 bases at V and 6 bases at J, with 10 bases in the middle. This CDR3 is 12 amino acids long.

In regard to this clonotype: Given a much more abundant clone one base away, this may be a read error. V and J are TRBV7-3 and TRBJ2-1; D ambiguous. From germline, CDR1 is SGHTA and CDR2 FQGTGA. This CDR3 contains 17 residues. CDR3 nucleotides: TGTACCAGCAGCACCTTACCAGGACCCGATCCTAACAATGAGCAGTTCTTC. It yields the protein CTSSTLPGPDPNNEQFF.

The gene calls are TRBV9 and TRBJ2-1; the D gene is possibly TRBD2 (5 bases). This CDR3 contains 14 residues. Germline assignment: CDR1 SGDLS and CDR2 YYNGEE. V was clipped by 0 bases and J by 3 bases, with 7 bases between them. The CDR3 region has the DNA TGTGCCAGCAGCGTAGCGGGGAGCTACAATGAGCAGTTCTTC. This codes for CASSVAGSYNEQFF.

This clonotype appeared many times. CDR3 sequence reads: CASSPWAGTRNTEAFF. The CDR3 DNA sequence: TGTGCCAGCAGTCCTTGGGCTGGGACACGGAACACTGAAGCTTTCTTT. The chain has TRBV27 and TRBJ1-1, with a weak D call TRBD1 (6 bases). Germline V gene lookup returns CDR1 MNHEY and CDR2 SMNVEV (reference sequence). The CDR3 is 16 residues long. The V gene lost 5 bases and the J gene lost 1 base, with 17 bases spanning the gap.

The CDR3 region has the DNA TGTGCCAGCAGTGAAGACTGGACTTCCACAGATACGCAGTATTTT. As protein: CASSEDWTSTDTQYF. The chain couples TRBV6-1 to TRBJ2-3, with D tentatively TRBD2 (5 bases). CDR1 and CDR2 (germline): MNHNS, SASEGT. Trimming pared 1 base from V and 2 bases from J, leaving 10 bases between. There are 15 residues in the CDR3.

This clonotype was seen a few times. The V and J genes are TRBV28 and TRBJ2-7; D gene unclear. The length of the CDR3 is 13 residues. Deletions cut 5 bases from V and 9 bases from J, with 17 bases between. Germline CDR1 is MDHEN and CDR2 is SYDVKM. CDR3 region: CASSPPATHGQYF. CDR3 nucleotides: TGTGCCAGCAGTCCCCCGGCTACCCACGGGCAGTACTTC.

This clonotype was picked up many times. This chain connects TRBV20-1 to TRBJ2-7, with D unresolved. The germline CDR1 and CDR2 sequences are DFQATT and SNEGSKA (reference sequence). Trimming took 2 bases from V and 3 from J, leaving 17 bases between them. This CDR3 is built from 15 residues. CDR3 in DNA: TGCAGTGCTAGAAAAACAACGGACCCGAGCTACGAGCAGTACTTC. Translated, it gives CSARKTTDPSYEQYF.